This T cell receptor (beta chain) stems from a study of metastatic and nonmetastatic thyroid tumors (dated by TCRdb to 2018 to 2021). With regard to the full study: For patients with malignant and with benign thyroid disease, the researchers compared repertoires between peripheral blood samples and tumor or nodule tissue samples. Points the paper makes about the study in general: TCR beta diversity was reported as significantly higher in malignant tumors than in benign nodules, in both blood and tumor samples.

To prepare the library, PCR was applied. Sequencing relied on an Illumina HiSeq 4000. High-throughput sequencing was used to profile the TCR beta-chain CDR3 region of each patient. Under the source paper's analysis protocol: A classifier to discriminate distant-metastatic papillary thyroid cancer patients was built from CDR3 differences across clinicopathological groups. The Shannon index was used to measure repertoire diversity, and the Morisita-Horn index was used to measure how similar tumor and blood repertoires were. The public sequencing data were trimmed at Q25 with fastp and processed into clonotypes with MiXCR by TCRdb, which kept only in-frame beta chains. TCRdb's processing, not the authors', yielded these V and J calls. The sample contains around 53,000 clones, 17% of them found a single time. The top ten clones comprise 3% of the sample. This clone was counted at least ten times. This receptor's antigen is unknown. Base-call qualities are not available, and no considerably larger clone is one nucleotide away. This CDR3 is also generated by other DNA sequences in the sample.

No treatment had been received by any patient before thyroid surgery. Using T-cell receptor beta sequencing, the researchers looked back retrospectively at clinical samples from patients, gathered between about 2012 and 2019. The receptor comes from a female donor with papillary thyroid cancer or a benign thyroid nodule (not recorded which). Some clones in this sample may be carry-over from other donors' samples. What was sequenced was blood.

The CDR3 region reads CASSSMGLGTGYNEQFF. At the DNA level, the sequence is TGTGCCAGCAGTTCCATGGGACTTGGGACCGGGTACAATGAGCAGTTCTTC. The chain is made from TRBV27 and TRBJ2-1, and perhaps TRBD2 as D gene, on 6 matching bases. CDR1 and CDR2, looked up from the germline V gene (reference sequence), are MNHEY and SMNVEV. The CDR3, cysteine through phenylalanine, is 17 amino acids long. The sequence is cut down to CDR3 DNA, 51 bases in frame from base 1. V loses 4 bases, J loses 4 bases, and the germline ends lie 20 bases apart.